The 32 T cell receptor beta chains below all came from one sample that was sequenced in a study of response to subunit inactivated influenza vaccine. TCRdb processed the RT-PCR reads anew with MiXCR; each CDR3 protein has one entry. The top ten clones hold around 10% of a sample with just over 300,000 distinct CDR3 sequences, about 20% of them seen once. This specimen was PBMCs from blood, taken about 20 months after vaccination. All receptors come from a man in his fifties or sixties who received an inactivated influenza vaccine.

The chain recombines TRBV2 with TRBJ1-1, with D hard to call. With 1 base removed from V and 0 bases from J, the gap between germline ends came to 6 bases. This CDR3 comprises 14 residues. Germline CDR1 is SNHLY and CDR2 is FYNNEI. CDR3 sequence (DNA): TGTGCCAGCAGTGAAGGGGCCATGAACACTGAAGCTTTCTTT. This sequence encodes CASSEGAMNTEAFF.

This clonotype was counted only a few times. The chain couples TRBV12-3 or TRBV12-4 to TRBJ2-2, with 8 bases fitting TRBD2. Unmatched junction bases numbered 5, after V lost 6 bases and J lost 2 bases. CDR3 length: 15 residues. CDR3 sequence reads: CASRSSGLNTGELFF. The CDR3 region has the DNA TGTGCCAGCAGATCTAGCGGGTTAAACACCGGGGAGCTGTTTTTT.

The chain combines TRBV12-5 with TRBJ1-1; D is undetermined. V shed 6 bases and J shed 4 bases, with 12 bases lying between them. The CDR3 has 13 amino acids. CDR1 is LGHNT and CDR2 is FRNRAP in the germline V gene. The CDR3 region is CASGQMGSTEAFF. The CDR3 DNA sequence: TGTGCTAGTGGCCAGATGGGGAGCACTGAAGCTTTCTTT.

This clonotype showed up many times. The rearrangement links TRBV6-6 to TRBJ1-5; D is unclear. Germline V gene data show CDR1 as MNHNY and CDR2 as SVGAGI (reference sequence). Deletions cut 6 bases from V and 4 bases from J, with 7 bases between. The CDR3 runs to 12 residues. The CDR3 coding sequence is TGTGCCAGCAGCGTTCAGAATCAGCCCCAGCATTTT. Translated, it gives CASSVQNQPQHF.

This clonotype was counted ten times or more. The chain has TRBV3-1 and TRBJ1-1; maybe TRBD1 (6 bases). The germline V gene has CDR1 LGHDT and CDR2 YNNKEL (reference sequence). The CDR3 runs to 13 residues. Trimming took 3 bases from V and 4 from J, leaving 9 bases between them. In DNA, the CDR3 is TGTGCCAGCAGCCAGAGGGGGGGCACTGAAGCTTTCTTT. It encodes CASSQRGGTEAFF.

The chain uses TRBV20-1 and TRBJ2-3; 8 bases line up with TRBD2. With V trimmed by 3 bases and J by 7 bases, 6 bases remained unmatched. The CDR3 extends over 13 amino acids. Germline CDR1 reads DFQATT; CDR2 reads SNEGSKA (reference sequence). The CDR3 bases are TGCAGTGCTAGCGGGGGGGCCTTGTATACGCAGTATTTT. It translates to CSASGGALYTQYF.

This clonotype was recorded many times. The V and J genes are TRBV6-2 or TRBV6-3 and TRBJ1-2; D ambiguous. Germline V gives CDR1 MNHEY, CDR2 SVGEGT. This CDR3 comprises 11 residues. The V and J ends lost 7 bases and 3 bases respectively, with 6 bases between them. The CDR3 region is CASTNYYGYTF. For the CDR3, the DNA is TGTGCCAGCACCAACTACTATGGCTACACCTTC.

This clonotype was counted a few times. V and J are TRBV5-1 and TRBJ2-1, with D perhaps TRBD2 (5 bases). V dropped 5 bases and J dropped 0 bases, with 12 bases sitting between them. CDR1 and CDR2 from the germline V gene are SGHRS and YFSETQ. The CDR3 runs 15 residues. The CDR3 sequence: CASRGVRDSYNEQFF. In DNA form, the CDR3 reads TGCGCCAGCAGGGGCGTTCGGGACTCCTACAATGAGCAGTTCTTC. Together with reference TRBV5-1 and TRBJ2-1, the CDR3 gives the full variable domain: KAGVTQTPRYLIKTRGQQVTLSCSPISGHRSVSWYQQTPGQGLQFLFEYFSETQRNKGNFPGRFSGRQFSNSRSEMNVSTLELGDSALYLCASRGVRDSYNEQFFGPGTRLTVL.

The rearrangement links TRBV7-2 to TRBJ1-2; D unresolved. The CDR3 extends over 16 amino acids. Deletions cut 5 bases from V and 1 base from J, with 17 bases between. Germline-derived CDR1 and CDR2 are SGHTA and FQGNSA. CDR3 protein: CASSQAWGMHNYGYTF. In DNA, the CDR3 is TGTGCCAGCAGCCAAGCCTGGGGAATGCATAACTATGGCTACACCTTC.

This chain uses TRBV6-1 with TRBJ2-1, with TRBD1 as a possible D gene (6 bases). Germline V gives CDR1 MNHNS, CDR2 SASEGT. The CDR3 length is 15 residues. V was cut by 6 bases and J by 5 bases, with 17 bases left in between. The CDR3, as DNA: TGTGCCAGCAGCCGGTACAGGGATAGTAACAATGAGCAGTTCTTC. It translates to CASSRYRDSNNEQFF.

This clonotype was detected a few times. The chain combines TRBV5-5 with TRBJ2-3; D is ambiguous. Germline CDR1 and CDR2: SGHKS and YYEKEE (reference sequence). The CDR3 is 15 amino acids. Trimming stripped 0 bases from V and 0 bases from J, with 8 bases between. The DNA for the CDR3 is TGTGCCAGCAGCTTGGCCTTGGACAGCACAGATACGCAGTATTTT. Protein sequence: CASSLALDSTDTQYF.

The rearrangement links TRBV5-1 to TRBJ2-7, with D possibly being TRBD1 or TRBD2 (6 bases each). The CDR3 runs to 16 residues. V dropped 0 bases and J dropped 0 bases, with 13 bases sitting between them. CDR1 and CDR2 (germline): SGHRS, YFSETQ. The CDR3 DNA sequence: TGCGCCAGCAGCTTGGGCGCCGGGGGCAACTCCTACGAGCAGTACTTC. Its translation is CASSLGAGGNSYEQYF.

In its sample, this clonotype was seen many times. V and J are TRBV30 and TRBJ1-6; D is perhaps TRBD1 (6 bases). CDR1 and CDR2 (germline): GTSNPN, SVGIG (reference sequence). CDR3 length: 14 residues. Trimming pared 2 bases from V and 8 bases from J, leaving 13 bases between. In nucleotides, the CDR3 is TGTGCCTGGAGTTGGGGGCAGGCGGATTCACCCCTCCACTTT. Translated, it gives CAWSWGQADSPLHF.

This clonotype has just a few counts. V usage is TRBV5-1 and J usage is TRBJ1-6; no definite D call. V was shortened by 0 bases and J by 7 bases, with 8 bases between the two germline ends. From germline, CDR1 is SGHRS and CDR2 YFSETQ. CDR3 size: 14 residues. The CDR3 region has the DNA TGCGCCAGCAGCTTGGCCAACTCAAATTCACCCCTCCACTTT. This sequence encodes CASSLANSNSPLHF.

The chain employs TRBV28 and TRBJ2-1; D is ambiguous. The V end was cut by 5 bases, the J end by 2 bases, with 10 bases between. The CDR3 is 14 amino acids. The germline V gene encodes CDR1 MDHEN and CDR2 SYDVKM. The CDR3 DNA reads TGTGCCAGCAGTGGCCCGGGTACCTACAATGAGCAGTTCTTC. Translation: CASSGPGTYNEQFF.

The rearrangement uses TRBV4-3 and TRBJ1-5; D is ambiguous. The germline V and J ends were trimmed by 0 bases and 7 bases, with 10 bases remaining between them. Germline V gene sequence: CDR1 LGHNA, CDR2 YSLEER. This CDR3 region has 14 residues. Here the CDR3 reads CASSQERTKQPQHF. The CDR3 nucleotides are TGCGCCAGCAGCCAAGAGAGAACTAAACAGCCCCAGCATTTT.

The chain links TRBV7-2 to TRBJ1-2, with 10 bases identical to TRBD1. The V gene end was trimmed by 5 bases and the J gene end by 6 bases; junction bases not matched to a gene: 9. This CDR3 region has 15 residues. CDR1 and CDR2 (germline): SGHTA, FQGNSA. CDR3 residues: CASSARTGGWDGYTF. Here the CDR3 DNA reads TGTGCCAGCAGCGCCCGGACAGGGGGTTGGGATGGCTACACCTTC.

This clonotype was observed at least ten times. The chain carries TRBV10-3 and TRBJ2-1; 8 bases agree with TRBD2. The CDR3 consists of 15 residues. J lost 7 bases, V lost 6 bases, and 11 bases had no gene match. Per germline, CDR1 ENHRY and CDR2 SYGVKD. CDR3 in amino acids: CAIRGGSSGLNEQFF. The CDR3 DNA is TGTGCCATCAGGGGTGGTTCTAGCGGGCTAAATGAGCAGTTCTTC.

Many counts were recorded for this clonotype. The chain is built from TRBV29-1 and TRBJ1-2; TRBD1 matches at 7 bases. The CDR3 length is 14 residues. The V segment lost 4 bases and the J segment 8 bases; nucleotides outside the gene matches: 13. Germline-derived CDR1 and CDR2 are SQVTM and ANQGSEA. The CDR3 loop is CSVGDRDSRRGYTF. The CDR3 DNA follows: TGCAGCGTTGGCGACAGGGATTCCCGGAGGGGCTACACCTTC. Full variable domain (missing parts from reference TRBV29-1 and TRBJ1-2): SAVISQKPSRDICQRGTSLTIQCQVDSQVTMMFWYRQQPGQSLTLIATANQGSEATYESGFVIDKFPISRPNLTFSTLTVSNMSPEDSSIYLCSVGDRDSRRGYTFGSGTRLTVV.

Remarks on this clonotype: One end of the junction varies from germline; a read error may be responsible. The J gene is TRBJ1-4, the V gene TRBV12-3 or TRBV12-4, with a weak D call TRBD1 (5 bases). The CDR3 is 13 residues long. The CDR3, as DNA: TGTGCCAGCAGTTCGGACATGGATGAAGAACTGTTTTTT. Protein sequence: CASSSDMDEELFF.

Of note for this clonotype: A read error may produce the germline difference seen at one junction end. The rearrangement joins TRBV10-3 to TRBJ1-1; D not certain. This CDR3 has 12 amino acids. In germline, CDR1 is ENHRY, CDR2 SYGVKD. CDR3 loop: CAISELNTESFF. DNA of the CDR3: TGTGCCATCAGTGAACTGAACACTGAATCTTTCTTT.

This clonotype was recorded many times. The V call is TRBV7-2, the J call TRBJ1-1; D unresolved. V was pared by 1 base and J by 4 bases, with 13 bases between. The CDR3 has 15 amino acids. Germline V CDR1 and CDR2: SGHTA, FQGNSA. The CDR3 DNA reads TGTGCCAGCAGCTTAGGGAGGGCGTCGAGCACTGAAGCTTTCTTT. As protein: CASSLGRASSTEAFF.

This clonotype was seen a few times. This chain links TRBV14 with TRBJ2-7, with a possible D match to TRBD1 (6 bases). The CDR3 contains 12 residues. The V gene's germline CDR1 is SGHDN and CDR2 FVKESK. Trimming cost V 4 bases and J 6 bases, with 10 bases left between them. The CDR3 loop is CASSPNRVEQYF. CDR3 DNA: TGTGCCAGCAGCCCAAACAGGGTCGAGCAGTACTTC.

This clonotype was detected only a few times. The rearrangement uses TRBV14 and TRBJ1-2, with a tentative D call TRBD1 (5 bases). The CDR3 is 16 amino acids. Germline V gene sequence: CDR1 SGHDN, CDR2 FVKESK. The V and J ends lost 4 bases and 0 bases respectively, with 15 bases between them. DNA for the CDR3: TGTGCCAGCAGCCGGGGGGGTGGTGGAGCTAACTATGGCTACACCTTC. Translating it yields CASSRGGGGANYGYTF.

The chain couples TRBV30 to TRBJ2-1; 9 positions agree with TRBD2. J gave up 8 bases and V 2 bases, and 7 bases lay outside the gene matches. The germline gives CDR1 GTSNPN, CDR2 SVGIG (reference sequence). This CDR3 is 14 amino acids long. The CDR3 bases are TGTGCCTGGAGTATAGCGGGAGAGCGGCATGAGCAGTTCTTC. This codes for CAWSIAGERHEQFF.

The chain uses TRBV28 and TRBJ2-2, with unresolved D. Trimming shortened V by 5 bases and J by 8 bases, and 6 bases separated the two germline ends. In germline, CDR1 is MDHEN, CDR2 SYDVKM. CDR3 size: 11 residues. CDR3 DNA: TGTGCCAGCAGTCCCCCTGGGGAGCTGTTTTTT. Protein sequence: CASSPPGELFF.

This clonotype has a handful of counts. This chain uses TRBV3-1 with TRBJ2-1; D is unresolved. In germline, CDR1 is LGHDT, CDR2 YNNKEL (reference sequence). Between the trimmed V and J ends, which lost 3 bases and 5 bases, there was a span of 11 bases. The CDR3 consists of 14 residues. CDR3 sequence: CASSHGRLDNEQFF. CDR3 coding DNA: TGTGCCAGCAGCCATGGACGGTTAGACAATGAGCAGTTCTTC.

This clonotype has just a few counts. The V gene is TRBV20-1, the J gene TRBJ1-5; D unresolved. The germline V gene has CDR1 DFQATT and CDR2 SNEGSKA (reference sequence). The CDR3 is made up of 17 amino acids. Deletions cut 3 bases from V and 0 bases from J, with 18 bases between. In DNA, the CDR3 is TGCAGTGCTAGCCACGGGAGAGGGCCGTATAGCAATCAGCCCCAGCATTTT. Residues: CSASHGRGPYSNQPQHF.

This clonotype has a count of ten or more. The rearrangement joins TRBV3-1 to TRBJ1-6; D unclear. The CDR3 consists of 14 residues. Per the germline V gene, CDR1 is LGHDT and CDR2 is YNNKEL (reference sequence). V gave up 2 bases and J gave up 7 bases, with 9 bases separating them. CDR3 coding DNA: TGTGCCAGCAGCCAAAGAAGGGTAAATTCACCCCTCCACTTT. This gives the protein CASSQRRVNSPLHF. The full variable domain, in which reference TRBV3-1 and TRBJ1-6 provide the parts outside the CDR3, is DTAVSQTPKYLVTQMGNDKSIKCEQNLGHDTMYWYKQDSKKFLKIMFSYNNKELIINETVPNRFSPKSPDKAHLNLHINSLELGDSAVYFCASSQRRVNSPLHFGNGTRLTVT.

V usage is TRBV2 and J usage is TRBJ2-6, with D possibly matching TRBD1 (5 bases). Per germline, CDR1 SNHLY and CDR2 FYNNEI. Trimming left V 4 bases short and J 1 base short, with 11 bases between. CDR3 size: 16 residues. CDR3 sequence reads: CASSVGEGSGANVLTF. The CDR3 DNA sequence: TGTGCCAGCAGTGTAGGGGAAGGGTCTGGGGCCAACGTCCTGACTTTC.

This chain uses TRBV7-9 with TRBJ2-3, with D unresolved. The CDR3 totals 12 residues. Trimming left V 4 bases short and J 6 bases short, with 8 bases between. From germline, CDR1 is SEHNR and CDR2 FQNEAQ (reference sequence). As DNA, the CDR3 is TGTGCCAGCAGCTCAAGTCTGGATACGCAGTATTTT. It is translated as CASSSSLDTQYF. The full variable domain, with the rest looked up from reference TRBV7-9 and TRBJ2-3, is DTGVSQNPRHKITKRGQNVTFRCDPISEHNRLYWYRQTLGQGPEFLTYFQNEAQLEKSRLLSDRFSAERPKGSFSTLEIQRTEQGDSAMYLCASSSSLDTQYFGPGTRLTVL.

This clonotype was counted a few times. This sequence joins TRBV12-3 or TRBV12-4 and TRBJ1-1; unclear D gene. This CDR3 region has 14 residues. V lost 2 bases and J 5 bases, leaving 12 bases between the germline ends. DNA of the CDR3: TGTGCCAGCAGTTTATTAGGGTATGGGACTGAAGCTTTCTTT. This gives the protein CASSLLGYGTEAFF.